One sample yielded the 27 T cell receptor beta chains listed below, sequenced in a study of shared clonotypes between healthy human individuals. Generated by immunoSEQ multiplex PCR, the TCRdb table keeps only in-frame clones and is missing some. The sample lists fewer than 500,000 clones; approximately 79% were seen once. Sequencing was performed on PBMCs. Source of these receptors: a woman in her forties in good health. Some clones in this sample may be carry-over from other donors' samples.

CDR3 coding DNA: TGTGCCATCGGGACTAAAGAGACCCAGTACTTC. It translates to CAIGTKETQYF. The chain carries TRBV19 and TRBJ2-5; 7 nucleotides match TRBD2. V lost 10 bases, J lost 3 bases, and 2 bases stayed unmatched. The length of the CDR3 is 11 residues. The germline CDR1 and CDR2 sequences are LNHDA and SQIVND (reference sequence). Combining the CDR3 with reference TRBV19 and TRBJ2-5 gives the whole variable domain DGGITQSPKYLFRKEGQNVTLSCEQNLNHDAMYWYRQDPGQGLRLIYYSQIVNDFQKGDIAEGYSVSREKKESFPLTVTSAQKNPTAFYLCAIGTKETQYFGPGTRLLVL.

The V and J genes are TRBV28 and TRBJ2-1; D might be TRBD1 or TRBD2, each matching 5 bases. Germline lookup yields CDR1 MDHEN and CDR2 SYDVKM. V was clipped by 10 bases and J by 0 bases, with 13 bases between them. This CDR3 region has 14 residues. The DNA for the CDR3 is TGTGCCACCCAGGGTGGGGGCTCCTACAATGAGCAGTTCTTC. Encoded protein: CATQGGGSYNEQFF. Combining the CDR3 with reference TRBV28 and TRBJ2-1 gives the whole variable domain DVKVTQSSRYLVKRTGEKVFLECVQDMDHENMFWYRQDPGLGLRLIYFSYDVKMKEKGDIPEGYSVSREKKERFSLILESASTNQTSMYLCATQGGGSYNEQFFGPGTRLTVL.

The rearrangement links TRBV7-9 to TRBJ1-1; D may be TRBD1 (5 bases). Germline V CDR1 and CDR2: SEHNR, FQNEAQ (reference sequence). Trimming stripped 5 bases from V and 11 bases from J, with 15 bases between. The CDR3 is 12 amino acids. Here the CDR3 DNA reads TGTGCCAGCAGCCAAGGACAAAACGGGGCTTTCTTT. It is translated as CASSQGQNGAFF.

J is TRBJ2-2 and V is TRBV5-1; TRBD1 might be the D (5 bases). Germline loops: CDR1 SGHRS, CDR2 YFSETQ. Trimming removed 1 base from V and 7 bases from J, with 11 bases in between. The CDR3 totals 14 residues. The CDR3 nucleotides read TGCGCCAGCAGCTTGCACCAGGGTAACGGGGAGCTGTTTTTT. Translation gives CASSLHQGNGELFF.

As DNA, the CDR3 is TGTGCCAGCTCACCCTACTCCGGCGGACAGTACGAGCAGTACTTC. Protein sequence: CASSPYSGGQYEQYF. The gene calls are TRBV18 and TRBJ2-7; maybe TRBD1 (6 bases). CDR1 KGHSH and CDR2 LQKENI come from the germline V gene. The V end lost 3 bases, the J end lost 4 bases, and 16 bases lay between the germline ends. The CDR3 has 15 residues. Together with reference TRBV18 and TRBJ2-7, the CDR3 gives the full variable domain: NAGVMQNPRHLVRRRGQEARLRCSPMKGHSHVYWYRQLPEEGLKFMVYLQKENIIDESGMPKERFSAEFPKEGPSILRIQQVVRGDSAAYFCASSPYSGGQYEQYFGPGTRLTVT.

J is TRBJ2-5 and V is TRBV7-2; a weak D match, TRBD2 (5 bases). The germline gives CDR1 SGHTA, CDR2 FQGNSA. The CDR3 extends over 15 amino acids. The V gene lost 1 base and the J gene lost 5 bases, with 14 bases spanning the gap. This CDR3 is CASSLGPSGGETQYF. The CDR3 bases are TGTGCCAGCAGCTTAGGTCCGTCAGGCGGGGAGACCCAGTACTTC. The full variable domain, with the rest looked up from reference TRBV7-2 and TRBJ2-5, is GAGVSQSPSNKVTEKGKDVELRCDPISGHTALYWYRQSLGQGLEFLIYFQGNSAPDKSGLPSDRFSAERTGGSVSTLTIQRTQQEDSAVYLCASSLGPSGGETQYFGPGTRLLVL.

This chain uses TRBV27 with TRBJ2-3, with 7 bases that match TRBD1. Germline CDR1 and CDR2: MNHEY and SMNVEV (reference sequence). Unmatched junction bases numbered 9, after V lost 6 bases and J lost 0 bases. This CDR3 region has 16 residues. The CDR3 is CASRTNRDSSTDTQYF. The CDR3 DNA reads as TGTGCCAGCAGGACAAATCGGGACAGCAGCACAGATACGCAGTATTTT.

J is TRBJ2-1 and V is TRBV11-3; 11 nucleotides align to TRBD2. Germline lookup yields CDR1 SGHNT and CDR2 YENEEA. Trimming removed 1 base from V and 4 bases from J; junction bases left unmatched: 3. The CDR3 runs to 16 residues. CDR3 residues: CASSLVGTSGYNEQFF. CDR3 sequence (DNA): TGTGCCAGCAGCTTAGTGGGGACTAGCGGATACAATGAGCAGTTCTTC.

J is TRBJ1-3 and V is TRBV6-6, with TRBD1 matching over 9 bases. The ends lost 5 bases at V and 8 bases at J; junction bases unmatched: 4. The CDR3 is 13 residues long. Germline CDR1 reads MNHNY; CDR2 reads SVGAGI (reference sequence). This CDR3 is CASSDRQGDTIYF. DNA of the CDR3: TGTGCCAGCAGTGACCGACAGGGGGACACCATATATTTT.

The chain uses TRBV6-5 and TRBJ1-2, with D hard to call. With 6 bases removed from V and 0 bases from J, the gap between germline ends came to 14 bases. CDR3 size: 15 residues. From germline, CDR1 is MNHEY and CDR2 SVGAGI. Written as DNA, the CDR3 is TGTGCCAGCAGCCGGGCCTCCGGGGCTAACTATGGCTACACCTTC. As protein: CASSRASGANYGYTF.

The gene calls are TRBV20-1 and TRBJ1-3; 7 bases are shared with TRBD1. Germline V gene lookup returns CDR1 DFQATT and CDR2 SNEGSKA (reference sequence). J lost 15 bases, V lost 0 bases, and 2 bases had no gene match. The CDR3 runs 10 residues. The CDR3: CSARERTGYF. CDR3 sequence (DNA): TGCAGTGCTAGAGAGCGGACAGGATATTTT.

The chain uses TRBV11-2 and TRBJ2-5, with TRBD2 as a possible D gene (5 bases). Between the trimmed V and J ends, which lost 1 base and 5 bases, there was a span of 14 bases. Germline CDR1 reads SGHAT; CDR2 reads FQNNGV. There are 15 residues in the CDR3. The CDR3 spells CASSLGPSGGETQYF. The CDR3 nucleotides read TGTGCCAGCAGCTTAGGTCCGTCAGGCGGGGAGACCCAGTACTTC.

The chain uses TRBV7-2 and TRBJ2-7; a possible D gene is TRBD2 (5 bases). The V gene's germline CDR1 is SGHTA and CDR2 FQGNSA. The CDR3 sequence is 13 residues long. The V end was cut by 5 bases, the J end by 0 bases, with 8 bases between. DNA for the CDR3: TGTGCCAGCAGCCCGCGGGTCTCCTACGAGCAGTACTTC. Translating gives CASSPRVSYEQYF.

This clone was observed at least ten times. The sample carries other DNA sequences with the same CDR3. The chain uses TRBV5-1 and TRBJ2-1; D possibly corresponds to TRBD1 (6 bases). The CDR3 is 15 residues long. Per the germline V gene, CDR1 is SGHRS and CDR2 is YFSETQ. V was trimmed by 4 bases and J by 4 bases, leaving 15 bases between them. CDR3 sequence (DNA): TGCGCCAGCAGCCCAGGACAGACGTCTTACAATGAGCAGTTCTTC. Translated: CASSPGQTSYNEQFF.

This clone occurred many times. The V call is TRBV4-2, the J call TRBJ2-2; D gene ambiguous. From germline, CDR1 is LGHNA and CDR2 YNFKEQ. The CDR3 runs 14 residues. V lost 1 base and J lost 5, with 8 bases in between. This chain's CDR3 is CASSQGLETGELFF. CDR3 DNA: TGTGCCAGCAGCCAAGGGCTGGAAACCGGGGAGCTGTTTTTT.

The chain combines TRBV28 with TRBJ2-7; D is possibly TRBD2 (6 bases). The CDR3 runs 13 residues. Germline assignment: CDR1 MDHEN and CDR2 SYDVKM. V was cut by 6 bases and J by 3 bases, with 12 bases left in between. The CDR3 loop is CASRYSGNYEQYF. The CDR3 coding sequence is TGTGCCAGCAGGTATAGCGGAAACTACGAGCAGTACTTC.

Note on this clone: One end of the junction is discordant with germline, which a read error may explain. The chain joins TRBV28 to TRBJ2-3; D call uncertain. CDR3 length: 13 amino acids. Germline V gene data show CDR1 as MDHEN and CDR2 as SYDVKM. Here the CDR3 reads CASSSPDGDKQYF. The CDR3 DNA sequence: TGTGCCAGCAGTTCCCCGGACGGAGATAAGCAGTATTTT.

The J gene is TRBJ2-7, the V gene TRBV28, with 9 bases lining up with TRBD1. Germline CDR1 is MDHEN and CDR2 is SYDVKM. This CDR3 is 15 amino acids long. The V and J ends lost 9 bases and 0 bases, in that order; junction bases with no gene match: 9. CDR3 residues: CASHTGGQTSYEQYF. Here the CDR3 DNA reads TGTGCCAGTCATACAGGGGGCCAAACCTCCTACGAGCAGTACTTC. The full variable domain, with the rest looked up from reference TRBV28 and TRBJ2-7, is DVKVTQSSRYLVKRTGEKVFLECVQDMDHENMFWYRQDPGLGLRLIYFSYDVKMKEKGDIPEGYSVSREKKERFSLILESASTNQTSMYLCASHTGGQTSYEQYFGPGTRLTVT.

The gene calls are TRBV6-4 and TRBJ2-4, with D perhaps being TRBD1 or TRBD2 (5 bases each). The germline CDR1 and CDR2 sequences are MRHNA and SNTAGT. V was shortened by 8 bases and J by 8 bases, with 16 bases between the two germline ends. The CDR3 is made up of 13 amino acids. The CDR3: CASSADQGDIQYF. The CDR3 coding sequence is TGTGCCAGCTCTGCGGACCAGGGAGACATTCAGTACTTC.

The chain joins TRBV7-2 to TRBJ2-7; TRBD1 aligns across 10 bases. J lost 5 bases, V lost 6 bases, and 10 bases had no gene match. Per the germline V gene, CDR1 is SGHTA and CDR2 is FQGNSA. The CDR3 runs 15 residues. CDR3 protein: CASRPPGQGPHEQYF. Written as DNA, the CDR3 is TGTGCCAGCAGACCTCCGGGACAGGGGCCCCACGAGCAGTACTTC.

This sequence joins TRBV19 and TRBJ1-5, with a weak D call TRBD1 (5 bases). Germline lookup yields CDR1 LNHDA and CDR2 SQIVND (reference sequence). CDR3 length: 15 residues. Trimming cost V 1 base and J 3 bases, with 10 bases left between them. CDR3 bases: TGTGCCAGTAGTATAGTTGGGGACGTCAATCAGCCCCAGCATTTT. Translated: CASSIVGDVNQPQHF. Based on the CDR3 plus reference TRBV19 and TRBJ1-5, the full variable domain is DGGITQSPKYLFRKEGQNVTLSCEQNLNHDAMYWYRQDPGQGLRLIYYSQIVNDFQKGDIAEGYSVSREKKESFPLTVTSAQKNPTAFYLCASSIVGDVNQPQHFGDGTRLSIL.

This rearrangement joins TRBV6-1 to TRBJ1-4; weak D call: TRBD1 (5 bases). The CDR3 consists of 15 residues. Germline V CDR1 and CDR2: MNHNS, SASEGT. V was clipped by 3 bases and J by 8 bases, with 16 bases between them. CDR3: CASSDAGLFEEKLFF. CDR3 nucleotides: TGTGCCAGCAGTGACGCGGGGCTGTTCGAAGAAAAACTGTTTTTT.

The chain uses TRBV10-3 and TRBJ2-5, with 8 bases aligning to TRBD1. The DNA end favors TRBJ2-7, so the J call may be wrong. This CDR3 is built from 14 residues. Germline CDR1 is ENHRY and CDR2 is SYGVKD. In DNA, the CDR3 is TGTGCCATCAGTGGCCGACAGGGGTCCTACGAGCAGTACTTC. This sequence encodes CAISGRQGSYEQYF.

This clone was counted only a few times. The rearrangement links TRBV11-1 to TRBJ2-7; 11 bases fit TRBD1. Trimming cost V 5 bases and J 7 bases; bases outside gene matches: 13. The CDR3 runs to 16 residues. Germline values: CDR1 SGHAT, CDR2 FQDESV (reference sequence). CDR3 coding DNA: TGTGCCAGCAGCACTCCGTTCTGGGACAGGGGGGATGAGCAGTACTTC. Protein product: CASSTPFWDRGDEQYF.

The gene calls are TRBV4-3 and TRBJ2-7; 8 bases align to TRBD1. Per the germline V gene, CDR1 is LGHNA and CDR2 is YSLEER. J was trimmed by 2 bases and V by 4 bases; bases with no gene match: 4. The CDR3 has 14 amino acids. The CDR3 DNA reads as TGCGCCAGCAGCCGTGGACAGGGTGCCTACGAGCAGTACTTC. Its protein is CASSRGQGAYEQYF.

About this clone: This specimen includes other DNA sequences encoding the same CDR3. The chain has TRBV27 and TRBJ2-1; the match to TRBD1 covers 10 bases. V was clipped by 3 bases and J by 6 bases; unmatched bases: 2. This CDR3 has 14 residues. CDR1 is MNHEY, CDR2 SMNVEV, per germline (reference sequence). This chain's CDR3 is CASSFRDRGNEQFF. Here the CDR3 DNA reads TGTGCCAGCAGTTTTAGGGACAGGGGCAATGAGCAGTTCTTC.

The chain has TRBV18 and TRBJ2-1, with 12 bases identical to TRBD2. Germline CDR1 KGHSH, CDR2 LQKENI. The CDR3 contains 15 residues. After removal of 6 bases from V and 7 bases from J, the junction contained 7 bases not matched to a gene. In DNA, the CDR3 is TGTGCCAGCTCTCTCGGACTAGCGGGACTTAATGAGCAGTTCTTC. It yields the protein CASSLGLAGLNEQFF.